A single T cell receptor beta chain is shown here with its context. TCRdb keeps only in-frame clones here, not all; method: immunoSEQ multiplex PCR. The sample yields 310,000 or so clones, about 89% seen once. This entry comes from a study of blood T cell repertoires in COVID-19. The V end was cut by 0 bases, the J end by 7 bases, with 16 bases between. Germline V gene lookup returns CDR1 SGHNT and CDR2 YYREEE (reference sequence). The CDR3 consists of 16 residues. This clonotype originated in a woman aged 25 to 39 with COVID-19, enrolled during active disease. The chain has TRBV5-4 and TRBJ2-2; tentatively, D is TRBD2 (6 bases). The sample comprised peripheral blood. The CDR3 is CASSLALGSNDGELFF. As DNA, the CDR3 is TGTGCCAGCAGCTTGGCCCTCGGGAGTAATGACGGGGAGCTGTTTTTT. Based on the CDR3 plus reference TRBV5-4 and TRBJ2-2, the full variable domain is ETGVTQSPTHLIKTRGQQVTLRCSSQSGHNTVSWYQQALGQGPQFIFQYYREEENGRGNFPPRFSGLQFPNYSSELNVNALELDDSALYLCASSLALGSNDGELFFGEGSRLTVL.